This T cell receptor (beta chain) was identified during a study of T cell repertoires in cytomegalovirus infection. Looking at the study overall: CMV infection together with matching HLA type was indicated by public TCR beta signatures.

From the reads, TCRdb called clonotypes with MiXCR, one entry per CDR3 protein. The data hold 630,000 or so distinct CDR3 sequences, with 24% observed a single time. Germline V gives CDR1 SGHRS, CDR2 YFSETQ. The V and J ends lost 3 bases and 3 bases respectively, with 13 bases between them. This CDR3 is built from 15 residues. A word on this clonotype: What it binds is unknown.

Study-level points and caveats: Using cumulative public TCR beta family frequency, the authors identified those who carried CMV together with the relevant HLA. What dominated the ex vivo response were HLA-C-restricted CMV-specific TCR beta clonotypes.

This sequence originates from a human donor in good health (CMV status not recorded). Some clones in this sample may be carry-over from other donors' samples. The chain carries TRBV5-1 and TRBJ2-1, with D perhaps assigned TRBD1 or TRBD2 (5 bases each). The sample was CD8+ T cells from PBMCs. CDR3 loop: CASSWSGTGYNEQFF. The CDR3 DNA sequence: TGCGCCAGCAGCTGGTCCGGGACGGGCTACAATGAGCAGTTCTTC.